The 24 T cell receptor beta chains below were found in one sample sequenced in a study of shared clonotypes between healthy human individuals. Only in-frame clones appear in the TCRdb table, and some are missing; sequencing was by immunoSEQ multiplex PCR. The top ten clones hold more than 1.5% of a sample with some 2.1 million clones, just over 90% of them seen once. Naive CD8 cells were CD45RO-negative, positively selected for CCR7, excluding terminally differentiated effector memory CD45RA+ cells. The sample consisted of naive CD8+ T cells from PBMCs. These receptors came from a man aged 18 to 29 in good health. Some clones in this sample may be carry-over from other donors' samples.

This clone was seen a single time. V usage is TRBV7-9 and J usage is TRBJ1-2; maybe TRBD1 (6 bases). This CDR3 region has 14 residues. Germline V gives CDR1 SEHNR, CDR2 FQNEAQ (reference sequence). Deletions cut 4 bases from V and 4 bases from J, with 13 bases between. CDR3 loop: CASSSGTLPYGYTF. The CDR3 coding sequence is TGTGCCAGCAGCTCTGGGACACTCCCCTATGGCTACACCTTC. Looking up the rest from reference TRBV7-9 and TRBJ1-2 gives the full variable domain: DTGVSQNPRHKITKRGQNVTFRCDPISEHNRLYWYRQTLGQGPEFLTYFQNEAQLEKSRLLSDRFSAERPKGSFSTLEIQRTEQGDSAMYLCASSSGTLPYGYTFGSGTRLTVV.

CDR3 in amino acids: CATSIADRQAETQYF. The CDR3 DNA reads TGTGCCACCAGCATAGCGGACAGGCAGGCCGAGACCCAGTACTTC. This chain joins TRBV15 and TRBJ2-5; a possible D gene is TRBD1 (7 bases). The CDR3 covers 15 residues. The germline gives CDR1 LNHNV, CDR2 YYDKDF (reference sequence). Deletions cut 4 bases from V and 5 bases from J, with 17 bases between. Using reference TRBV15 and TRBJ2-5 for the parts outside the CDR3, the full variable domain is DAMVIQNPRYQVTQFGKPVTLSCSQTLNHNVMYWYQQKSSQAPKLLFHYYDKDFNNEADTPDNFQSRRPNTSFCFLDIRSPGLGDTAMYLCATSIADRQAETQYFGPGTRLLVL.

V is TRBV7-2 and J is TRBJ2-5, with TRBD1 matching over 7 bases. In germline, CDR1 is SGHTA, CDR2 FQGNSA. This CDR3 region has 14 residues. Trimming at V came to 5 bases and at J to 5 bases, leaving 8 bases not matched to a gene. The CDR3 coding sequence is TGTGCCAGCAGCCCGGACAGGCTCCGGGAGACCCAGTACTTC. Amino acids: CASSPDRLRETQYF.

This chain connects TRBV15 to TRBJ2-5; D gene unclear. Germline V gene data show CDR1 as LNHNV and CDR2 as YYDKDF (reference sequence). CDR3 length: 12 residues. V dropped 6 bases and J dropped 3 bases, with 8 bases sitting between them. In DNA, the CDR3 is TGTGCCACCAGGTCCCTCGAAGAGACCCAGTACTTC. Translating it yields CATRSLEETQYF. Variable domain in full (rest from reference TRBV15 and TRBJ2-5): DAMVIQNPRYQVTQFGKPVTLSCSQTLNHNVMYWYQQKSSQAPKLLFHYYDKDFNNEADTPDNFQSRRPNTSFCFLDIRSPGLGDTAMYLCATRSLEETQYFGPGTRLLVL.

This chain joins TRBV19 and TRBJ2-7; 14 bases are shared with TRBD2. The CDR3 has 19 residues. Germline V gene data show CDR1 as LNHDA and CDR2 as SQIVND (reference sequence). After removal of 4 bases from V and 6 bases from J, the junction contained 17 bases not matched to a gene. This CDR3 reads CASSTVPPGLAGASLEQYF. The CDR3 DNA is TGTGCCAGTAGTACCGTACCACCGGGACTAGCGGGAGCCTCTCTCGAGCAGTACTTC.

The J gene is TRBJ2-7, the V gene TRBV7-8; a weak D match, TRBD2 (6 bases). Germline values: CDR1 SGHVS, CDR2 FQNEAQ. The V end was cut by 8 bases, the J end by 3 bases, with 14 bases between. The CDR3 extends over 13 amino acids. CDR3 DNA sequence: TGTGCCAGCGGAGGGCGACGGGACTACGAGCAGTACTTC. Translating it yields CASGGRRDYEQYF.

J is TRBJ1-5 and V is TRBV27; D is ambiguous. This CDR3 is 15 amino acids long. In germline, CDR1 is MNHEY, CDR2 SMNVEV (reference sequence). V was cut by 4 bases and J by 5 bases, with 15 bases left in between. The CDR3 DNA reads as TGTGCCAGCAGTTCCCGGTGGGGAACTGATCAGCCCCAGCATTTT. It encodes CASSSRWGTDQPQHF.

This clone was picked up one time. The rearrangement uses TRBV27 and TRBJ1-2; 7 bases align to TRBD1. There are 13 residues in the CDR3. Germline-derived CDR1 and CDR2 are MNHEY and SMNVEV (reference sequence). J gave up 6 bases and V 2 bases, and 3 bases lay outside the gene matches. CDR3: CASSLVTGDGYTF. The CDR3 DNA sequence: TGTGCCAGCAGTTTAGTTACAGGGGATGGCTACACCTTC.

V usage is TRBV6-1 and J usage is TRBJ2-7; 10 nucleotides line up with TRBD2. Trimming removed 3 bases from V and 0 bases from J; junction bases left unmatched: 5. This CDR3 region has 16 residues. The germline V gene encodes CDR1 MNHNS and CDR2 SASEGT. CDR3 nucleotide sequence: TGTGCCAGCAGTGACGCGGGACTAGCGTTCTCCTACGAGCAGTACTTC. Encoded protein: CASSDAGLAFSYEQYF.

This chain links TRBV5-5 with TRBJ2-7; D unresolved. CDR1 and CDR2 (germline): SGHKS, YYEKEE (reference sequence). V gave up 0 bases and J gave up 2 bases, with 15 bases separating them. CDR3 length: 16 residues. The CDR3 loop is CASSLDSPSFPYEQYF. Written as DNA, the CDR3 is TGTGCCAGCAGCTTGGACTCTCCTAGTTTTCCCTACGAGCAGTACTTC. Filled out from reference TRBV5-5 and TRBJ2-7, the complete variable domain reads DAGVTQSPTHLIKTRGQQVTLRCSPISGHKSVSWYQQVLGQGPQFIFQYYEKEERGRGNFPDRFSARQFPNYSSELNVNALLLGDSALYLCASSLDSPSFPYEQYFGPGTRLTVT.

The chain joins TRBV30 to TRBJ2-7; 8 bases agree with TRBD2. The CDR3 extends over 18 amino acids. J gave up 2 bases and V 1 base, and 16 bases lay outside the gene matches. Germline values: CDR1 GTSNPN, CDR2 SVGIG (reference sequence). This chain's CDR3 is CAWSDSERELSGPYEQYF. DNA of the CDR3: TGTGCCTGGAGTGATTCGGAGCGGGAGCTCTCCGGACCCTACGAGCAGTACTTC.

Here the CDR3 reads CASSSSGRSEQYF. The CDR3 DNA reads as TGTGCCAGCAGTTCTAGCGGGAGGAGCGAGCAGTACTTC. The rearrangement joins TRBV27 to TRBJ2-7, with 11 positions matching TRBD2. There are 13 residues in the CDR3. Trimming cost V 4 bases and J 6 bases; bases outside gene matches: 2. Germline V gene lookup returns CDR1 MNHEY and CDR2 SMNVEV (reference sequence).

Written as DNA, the CDR3 is TGTGCCAGCAGTTTCGAGGGTACCACGAACACCGGGGAGCTGTTTTTT. Its translation: CASSFEGTTNTGELFF. This chain joins TRBV27 and TRBJ2-2; the D gene is possibly TRBD2 (5 bases). The CDR3 runs 16 residues. Germline CDR1 MNHEY, CDR2 SMNVEV (reference sequence). V lost 3 bases and J lost 0, with 11 bases in between.

The V and J genes are TRBV27 and TRBJ2-2; 7 bases are shared with TRBD2. Looked up from germline, CDR1 is MNHEY and CDR2 is SMNVEV (reference sequence). With V trimmed by 6 bases and J by 4 bases, 11 bases remained unmatched. CDR3 length: 16 residues. Here the CDR3 reads CASSPSAGELTGELFF. The CDR3 region has the DNA TGTGCCAGCAGCCCCTCGGCGGGAGAGCTCACCGGGGAGCTGTTTTTT.

The V and J genes are TRBV9 and TRBJ2-3; unclear D gene. V was cut by 0 bases and J by 5 bases, with 10 bases left in between. In germline, CDR1 is SGDLS, CDR2 YYNGEE. The length of the CDR3 is 14 residues. CDR3 bases: TGTGCCAGCAGCGTAGGGGTCAACGGAGATACGCAGTATTTT. Its translation is CASSVGVNGDTQYF.

The chain is built from TRBV2 and TRBJ1-2, with 9 bases identical to TRBD1. V lost 0 bases, J lost 9 bases, and 8 bases stayed unmatched. Per germline, CDR1 SNHLY and CDR2 FYNNEI. The CDR3 sequence is 15 residues long. The CDR3 region is CASSEARHGQGSYTF. The DNA for the CDR3 is TGTGCCAGCAGTGAAGCAAGACACGGACAGGGGAGCTACACCTTC.

This rearrangement joins TRBV30 to TRBJ2-3; possibly TRBD2 for D (5 bases). From germline, CDR1 is GTSNPN and CDR2 SVGIG (reference sequence). The CDR3 has 14 amino acids. V was clipped by 2 bases and J by 1 base, with 10 bases between them. In nucleotides, the CDR3 is TGTGCCTGGAGTTTCGGGGTGGGCACAGATACGCAGTATTTT. It encodes CAWSFGVGTDTQYF.

CDR3 loop: CASSPRGWELFF. In nucleotides, the CDR3 is TGTGCCAGCAGCCCTCGAGGATGGGAGCTGTTTTTT. The genes are TRBV9 and TRBJ2-2; D is ambiguous. Germline V gives CDR1 SGDLS, CDR2 YYNGEE. Trimming removed 4 bases from V and 9 bases from J, with 10 bases in between. This CDR3 has 12 residues.

The rearrangement links TRBV5-1 to TRBJ2-6, with D hard to call. V lost 0 bases, J lost 0 bases, and 13 bases lay in between. CDR1 is SGHRS and CDR2 is YFSETQ in the germline V gene. The CDR3 is made up of 18 amino acids. The CDR3 DNA follows: TGCGCCAGCAGCTTGGGGTATTTGGATCGCTCTGGGGCCAACGTCCTGACTTTC. It yields the protein CASSLGYLDRSGANVLTF.

V gene TRBV5-1 combines with J gene TRBJ1-5, with D unclear. The CDR3 sequence is 15 residues long. CDR1 is SGHRS and CDR2 is YFSETQ in the germline V gene. V shed 2 bases and J shed 3 bases, with 12 bases lying between them. The DNA for the CDR3 is TGCGCCAGCAGCTTATTTCCGGACCTCAATCAGCCCCAGCATTTT. As protein: CASSLFPDLNQPQHF.

The sample holds one count of this clone. This chain joins TRBV4-2 and TRBJ2-2; 8 bases map to TRBD2. The V segment lost 6 bases and the J segment 6 bases; nucleotides outside the gene matches: 6. The CDR3 extends over 14 amino acids. Germline CDR1 is LGHNA and CDR2 is YNFKEQ. CDR3 DNA sequence: TGTGCCAGCAGAAGTAGCGGGATAGCCGGGGAGCTGTTTTTT. This codes for CASRSSGIAGELFF.

CDR3 protein: CASSFGQGIFGEQFF. In DNA, the CDR3 is TGTGCCAGCAGCTTCGGACAGGGGATTTTTGGTGAGCAGTTCTTC. This rearrangement joins TRBV5-6 to TRBJ2-1, with TRBD1 matching 9 bases. With V trimmed by 2 bases and J by 9 bases, 9 bases remained unmatched. The germline gives CDR1 SGHDT, CDR2 YYEEEE. The CDR3 is 15 amino acids.

The chain is built from TRBV18 and TRBJ1-1, with 8 bases matching TRBD1. This CDR3 contains 13 residues. With V trimmed by 4 bases and J by 7 bases, 5 bases remained unmatched. CDR1 and CDR2 (germline): KGHSH, LQKENI. DNA of the CDR3: TGTGCCAGCTCACTTGACAGGGGTAATGAAGCTTTCTTT. As protein: CASSLDRGNEAFF.

The chain joins TRBV7-9 to TRBJ2-5; D may be TRBD1 (6 bases). Germline lookup yields CDR1 SEHNR and CDR2 FQNEAQ (reference sequence). CDR3 length equals 14 residues. Deletions cut 6 bases from V and 4 bases from J, with 15 bases between. This chain's CDR3 is CASSPEGRGETQYF. DNA of the CDR3: TGTGCCAGCAGTCCCGAAGGCAGGGGAGAGACCCAGTACTTC.